Listed below are T cell receptor beta chains from one sample, sequenced in a study of neurological immune-mediated disorders. Each CDR3 protein is one row after TCRdb ran MiXCR on the 5' RACE reads. The sample has about 57,000 distinct CDR3 sequences, about 13% seen once; the top ten hold around 10%. The sequenced material came from PBMCs. Receptors originate from a woman aged 55-69 years with HTLV-1-associated myelopathy (HAM/TSP). CDR3s include the opening cysteine and the closing phenylalanine or tryptophan. The D gene is left open where the match is weak. Clone size is not always given. Where it is, it says once, few, many or a class for expanded clones.

size: many
D: TRBD1
J: TRBJ2-5
V: TRBV5-1
DNA: TGCGCCAGCCTCAACGGACAGGGGTTCCCAGAGACCCAGTACTTC
CDR3: CASLNGQGFPETQYF

size: many
D: .
J: TRBJ1-3
V: TRBV29-1
DNA: TGCAGCGTTGAAGATCCCTGGGCCCAGGGCTCTGGAAACACCATATATTTT
CDR3: CSVEDPWAQGSGNTIYF

size: many
D: TRBD1
J: TRBJ2-1
V: TRBV5-1
DNA: TGCGCCAGCAGCACCTCCGGGACAGAATACAATGAGCAGTTCTTC
CDR3: CASSTSGTEYNEQFF

size: many
D: .
J: TRBJ1-5
V: TRBV7-8
DNA: TGTGCTTCTGGCGGGGCCGTGGGCTGGCCCCAGCATTTT
CDR3: CASGGAVGWPQHF

size: many
D: TRBD2
J: TRBJ2-7
V: TRBV9
DNA: TGTGCCAGCAGCGTAGTAGCGGGGGCCCCCTACGAGCAGTACTTC
CDR3: CASSVVAGAPYEQYF

size: many
D: TRBD2
J: TRBJ2-5
V: TRBV5-6
DNA: TGTGCCAGCAGCTTCCTACTAGCGGGAGGCCAAGAGACCCAGTACTTC
CDR3: CASSFLLAGGQETQYF

size: few
D: .
J: TRBJ1-6
V: TRBV7-9
DNA: TGTGCCAGCAGCCCCCGAGGTCGCGGAGATAATTCACCCCTCCACTTT
CDR3: CASSPRGRGDNSPLHF

size: .
D: .
J: TRBJ2-5
V: TRBV7-7
DNA: TGTGCTAGCAGCTTAGGGCCCCAGGGCCTCCAAGAGACCCAGTACTTC
CDR3: CASSLGPQGLQETQYF

size: many
D: .
J: TRBJ2-3
V: TRBV6-5
DNA: TGTGCCAGCAGCTCGACAGACGCCACAGATACGCAGTATTTT
CDR3: CASSSTDATDTQYF

size: once
D: TRBD2
J: TRBJ2-1
V: TRBV5-1
DNA: TGCGCCATCTTTGGCGGGGGGCGGAATAATGAGCATTTCTTC
CDR3: CAIFGGGRNNEHFF

size: many
D: TRBD1
J: TRBJ2-5
V: TRBV12-3/TRBV12-4
DNA: TGTGCCAGCAGTCGACAGGGTCCGACGGAAGAGACCCAGTACTTC
CDR3: CASSRQGPTEETQYF

size: many
D: TRBD2
J: TRBJ2-7
V: TRBV7-2
DNA: TGTGCCAGCAGCTTTTCGGGACTAAGCTCCTACGAGCAGTACTTC
CDR3: CASSFSGLSSYEQYF

size: many
D: .
J: TRBJ1-1
V: TRBV12-3/TRBV12-4
DNA: TGTGCCAGCAGTGACCGGGACACGGCGAACACTGAAGCTTTCTTT
CDR3: CASSDRDTANTEAFF

size: many
D: .
J: TRBJ2-7
V: TRBV20-1
DNA: TGCAGTGCTAGGACCCTAAACGGCTACGAGCAGTACTTC
CDR3: CSARTLNGYEQYF

size: many
D: TRBD1
J: TRBJ1-5
V: TRBV12-3/TRBV12-4
DNA: TGTGCCAGCAGTGAGGACAGGGGGACGGAGCCCCAGCATTTT
CDR3: CASSEDRGTEPQHF

size: many
D: .
J: TRBJ2-1
V: TRBV5-1
DNA: TGCGCCAGCAGCTTTCGACAGACCTACAATGAGCAGTTCTTC
CDR3: CASSFRQTYNEQFF

size: many
D: .
J: TRBJ1-1
V: TRBV6-5
DNA: TGTGCCAGCCAGAGAGGGAAGAACACTGAAGCTTTCTTT
CDR3: CASQRGKNTEAFF

size: many
D: .
J: TRBJ2-5
V: TRBV5-1
DNA: TGCGCCAGCAGCTACTCCGGAGGGGAGGAGACCCAGTACTTC
CDR3: CASSYSGGEETQYF

size: many
D: TRBD2
J: TRBJ2-5
V: TRBV7-2
DNA: TGTGCCAGCAGCCGTAGCGGGAGTCGGGAGACCCAGTACTTC
CDR3: CASSRSGSRETQYF

size: .
D: TRBD1
J: TRBJ2-2
V: TRBV6-1
DNA: TGTGCCAGCAGACCGAGGACAGGGGTTAACACCGGGGAGCTGTTTTTT
CDR3: CASRPRTGVNTGELFF